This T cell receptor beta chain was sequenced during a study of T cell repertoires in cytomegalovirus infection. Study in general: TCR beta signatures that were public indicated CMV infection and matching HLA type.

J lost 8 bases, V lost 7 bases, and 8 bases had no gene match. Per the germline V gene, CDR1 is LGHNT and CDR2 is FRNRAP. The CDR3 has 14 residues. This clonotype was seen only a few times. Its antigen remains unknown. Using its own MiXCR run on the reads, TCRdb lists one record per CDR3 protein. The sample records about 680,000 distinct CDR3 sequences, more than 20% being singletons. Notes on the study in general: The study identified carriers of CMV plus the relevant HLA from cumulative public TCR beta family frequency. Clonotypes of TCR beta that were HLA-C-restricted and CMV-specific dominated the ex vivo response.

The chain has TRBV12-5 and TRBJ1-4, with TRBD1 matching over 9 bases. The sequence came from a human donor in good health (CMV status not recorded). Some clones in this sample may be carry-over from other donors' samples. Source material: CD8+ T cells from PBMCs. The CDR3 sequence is CASDTGTGIEKLFF. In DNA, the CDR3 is TGTGCTAGTGATACCGGGACAGGGATCGAAAAACTGTTTTTT.